This TCR beta chain was obtained from a study of shared clonotypes between healthy human individuals. Genomic DNA of every subset was divided equally among multiple immunoSEQ plates. Sequencing was performed with immunoSEQ multiplex PCR; in TCRdb, only in-frame clones are kept and a portion is missing. The profile shows approximately 1,000,000 clones, 70% to 80% of them singletons. CDR3 length equals 13 residues. The trim removed 6 bases at V and 5 bases at J, leaving 2 bases unmatched. The V gene's germline CDR1 is MGHDK and CDR2 SYGVNS. Study-level points and caveats: Generation probabilities were higher for clonotypes shared across all four sorted-subset donors than for unshared ones. Memory subsets had estimated richness that was generally smaller than that of naive subsets.

With respect to this clone: Its antigen remains unidentified. Other DNA sequences within the sample encode an identical CDR3.

V and J are TRBV25-1 and TRBJ2-2, with 8 bases that match TRBD1. Specimen: memory CD4+ T cells from PBMCs. As for subset: CD45RA-negative fraction. This clonotype was obtained from a man between 18 and 35 years old in good health. Some clones in this sample may be carry-over from other donors' samples. CDR3 protein: CASSGQGTGELFF. The DNA for the CDR3 is TGTGCCAGCAGCGGACAGGGAACCGGGGAGCTGTTTTTT.